This is a list of T cell receptor beta chains from one sample in a study of spatial heterogeneity in lung cancer. Via MiXCR, TCRdb re-called the 5' RACE reads, giving one row per CDR3 protein. The sample has about 94,000 distinct CDR3 sequences; roughly a fifth are singletons. The sequences come from PBMCs, collected at follow-up. Receptor source: a male donor with early-stage non-small cell lung cancer. Each CDR3 is given with its conserved first and last residue. Each record gives: D gene, clone size, J gene, V gene, CDR3 protein. The D gene is left open where the match is weak. A row's size may be missing; if present it is once, few, many or a size class.

>.|few|TRBJ2-2|TRBV29-1
CSVQRGNTGELFF
>.|few|TRBJ1-1|TRBV5-4
CASSSTQDDTEAFF
>.|few|TRBJ2-1|TRBV19
CASSISLGNEQFF
>.|.|TRBJ1-6|TRBV4-1
CASSQGTVDGNSPLHF
>.|few|TRBJ2-6|TRBV18
CASSPRGSGDGANVLTF
>.|few|TRBJ1-1|TRBV9
CASSVASGWSKYAEAFF
>.|many|TRBJ1-1|TRBV18
CASSPRGNTLRTEAFF
>.|.|TRBJ1-2|TRBV18
CATTPEAYGYTF
>.|.|TRBJ2-2|TRBV6-2/TRBV6-3
CASSYSIGTKNTGELFF
>.|many|TRBJ2-3|TRBV6-5
CASSGTRTDTQYF
>.|many|TRBJ1-5|TRBV6-5
CASSYSSWGNQPQHF
>.|few|TRBJ1-2|TRBV3-1
CASSQDKIHGYTF
>.|.|TRBJ2-3|TRBV2
CASSLRTASTDTQYF
>TRBD2|.|TRBJ2-7|TRBV20-1
CSATGLAIAHEQYF
>TRBD1|.|TRBJ1-1|TRBV18
CASSPQPGGSNTEAFF
>TRBD2|.|TRBJ2-2|TRBV7-8
CASSPVASGRGELFF
>TRBD1|few|TRBJ2-5|TRBV6-2/TRBV6-3
CASSSRGRGEETQYF
>TRBD2|many|TRBJ2-5|TRBV7-2
CASSSAGGPAKTQYF
>TRBD1|many|TRBJ2-5|TRBV12-3/TRBV12-4
CASSLGDRETQYF
>.|few|TRBJ1-5|TRBV6-5
CASSYHLNSNQPQHF
>.|.|TRBJ2-3|TRBV11-2
CASSLRTDGVGDTQYF
>TRBD1|.|TRBJ2-3|TRBV12-3/TRBV12-4
CASSPRDREDTQYF
>.|few|TRBJ1-1|TRBV20-1
CSANFNPNTEAFF
>.|many|TRBJ2-2|TRBV7-9
CASSYRNTGELFF
>.|many|TRBJ2-6|TRBV20-1
CSARDVIAGANVLTF
>.|.|TRBJ2-1|TRBV5-1
CASSLVRTENEQFF
>.|.|TRBJ2-1|TRBV10-2
CASMGNGNEQFF
>TRBD2|.|TRBJ2-3|TRBV7-6
CASSLTSGVADTQYF
>.|.|TRBJ2-3|TRBV24-1
CATSDVWDTQYF
>TRBD1|once|TRBJ1-4|TRBV20-1
CSAPPGQGVNEKLFF
>TRBD2|.|TRBJ2-1|TRBV7-2
CASSLVRGVNNEQFF
>TRBD1|few|TRBJ2-1|TRBV2
CASKGQGAFEQFF
>.|.|TRBJ2-7|TRBV7-8
CASSLEAVSYEQYF
>.|few|TRBJ2-6|TRBV3-1
CASSLGTPSGANVLTF
>.|few|TRBJ1-4|TRBV6-1
CASSPNGRQAGYEKLFF
>TRBD1|.|TRBJ2-2|TRBV20-1
CSAAPGQRFTNTGELFF
>TRBD1|.|TRBJ2-2|TRBV6-5
CASSLHRTGITGELFF
>TRBD1|.|TRBJ2-5|TRBV2
CASSERIWTGNEETQYF
>TRBD1|.|TRBJ2-3|TRBV5-1
CASSPGQGSTDTQYF
>TRBD1|many|TRBJ2-6|TRBV7-3
CASSSSTGSLGANVLTF
>TRBD1|.|TRBJ1-1|TRBV18
CASSAGQGMNTEAFF
>.|.|TRBJ2-3|TRBV11-3
CASSSPTSTDTQYF